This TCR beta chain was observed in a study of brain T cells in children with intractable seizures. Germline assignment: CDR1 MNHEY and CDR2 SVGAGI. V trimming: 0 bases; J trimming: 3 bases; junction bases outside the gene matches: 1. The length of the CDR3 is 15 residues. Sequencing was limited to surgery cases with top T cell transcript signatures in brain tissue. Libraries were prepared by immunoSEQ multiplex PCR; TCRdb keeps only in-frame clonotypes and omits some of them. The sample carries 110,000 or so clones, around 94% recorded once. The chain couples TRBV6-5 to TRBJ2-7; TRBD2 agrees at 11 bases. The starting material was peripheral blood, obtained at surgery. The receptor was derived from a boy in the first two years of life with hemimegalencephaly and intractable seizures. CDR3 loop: CASSYSLAGVYEQYF. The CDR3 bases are TGTGCCAGCAGTTACTCACTAGCGGGAGTCTACGAGCAGTACTTC.